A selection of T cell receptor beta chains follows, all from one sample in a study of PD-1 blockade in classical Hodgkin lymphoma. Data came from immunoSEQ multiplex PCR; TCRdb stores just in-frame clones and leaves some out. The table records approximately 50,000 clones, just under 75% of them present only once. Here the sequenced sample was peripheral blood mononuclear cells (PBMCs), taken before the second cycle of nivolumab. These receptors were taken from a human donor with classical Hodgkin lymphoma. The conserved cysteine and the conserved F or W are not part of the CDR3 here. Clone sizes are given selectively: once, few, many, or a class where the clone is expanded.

cdr3_aa: ASRGGAAYSYEQY; clone_size: NA; cdr3_length: 13; v_call: TRBV6-1; j_call: TRBJ2-7
cdr3_aa: ATSRSSGYNEQF; clone_size: NA; cdr3_length: 12; v_call: TRBV15; j_call: TRBJ2-1
cdr3_aa: ASRGLNTEAF; clone_size: NA; cdr3_length: 10; v_call: TRBV2; j_call: TRBJ1-1
cdr3_aa: ASSGLAGARGELF; clone_size: few; cdr3_length: 13; v_call: TRBV19; j_call: TRBJ2-2
cdr3_aa: AWSLGRGYYEQY; clone_size: NA; cdr3_length: 12; v_call: TRBV30; j_call: TRBJ2-7
cdr3_aa: ASSGRTATTGELF; clone_size: NA; cdr3_length: 13; v_call: TRBV27; j_call: TRBJ2-2
cdr3_aa: ASSFLRQNSNQPQH; clone_size: NA; cdr3_length: 14; v_call: TRBV19; j_call: TRBJ1-5
cdr3_aa: ASSWTAKETQY; clone_size: NA; cdr3_length: 11; v_call: TRBV27; j_call: TRBJ2-5
cdr3_aa: AWSVRAGYEQY; clone_size: few; cdr3_length: 11; v_call: TRBV30; j_call: TRBJ2-7
cdr3_aa: ASSSGLAGGIIQETQY; clone_size: NA; cdr3_length: 16; v_call: TRBV5-1; j_call: TRBJ2-5
cdr3_aa: ASSIRTGGYEQY; clone_size: NA; cdr3_length: 12; v_call: TRBV19; j_call: TRBJ2-7
cdr3_aa: ASSPRDITEKLF; clone_size: NA; cdr3_length: 12; v_call: TRBV4-1; j_call: TRBJ1-4
cdr3_aa: ATSRGGGLDEKLF; clone_size: few; cdr3_length: 13; v_call: TRBV15; j_call: TRBJ1-4
cdr3_aa: ASSLRLAGETQY; clone_size: NA; cdr3_length: 12; v_call: TRBV7-9; j_call: TRBJ2-5
cdr3_aa: ASSNGPYQPQH; clone_size: NA; cdr3_length: 11; v_call: TRBV18; j_call: TRBJ1-5
cdr3_aa: ASSLPGTGGIDTQY; clone_size: NA; cdr3_length: 14; v_call: TRBV28; j_call: TRBJ2-3
cdr3_aa: ASSFTGGVYGYT; clone_size: NA; cdr3_length: 12; v_call: TRBV6-5; j_call: TRBJ1-2
cdr3_aa: ASRPGLVGETQY; clone_size: once; cdr3_length: 12; v_call: TRBV6-5; j_call: TRBJ2-5
cdr3_aa: SIQGAGEQF; clone_size: NA; cdr3_length: 9; v_call: TRBV29-1; j_call: TRBJ2-1
cdr3_aa: ASSFRGQPQH; clone_size: NA; cdr3_length: 10; v_call: TRBV5-6; j_call: TRBJ1-5
cdr3_aa: ASSVDWGEAF; clone_size: NA; cdr3_length: 10; v_call: TRBV9; j_call: TRBJ1-1
cdr3_aa: ASSSWTYTEAF; clone_size: NA; cdr3_length: 11; v_call: TRBV19; j_call: TRBJ1-1
cdr3_aa: ASSYSRTGNIYGYT; clone_size: few; cdr3_length: 14; v_call: TRBV6-5; j_call: TRBJ1-2
cdr3_aa: ASSLRWQETQY; clone_size: NA; cdr3_length: 11; v_call: TRBV27; j_call: TRBJ2-5
cdr3_aa: ASSFPSTTNEKLF; clone_size: few; cdr3_length: 13; v_call: TRBV7-9; j_call: TRBJ1-4
cdr3_aa: ASSQNPYEQY; clone_size: NA; cdr3_length: 10; v_call: TRBV4-2; j_call: TRBJ2-7
cdr3_aa: ASSLRGVAGVYEQY; clone_size: once; cdr3_length: 14; v_call: TRBV5-1; j_call: TRBJ2-7
cdr3_aa: ASSPGDTFIYEQY; clone_size: few; cdr3_length: 13; v_call: TRBV9; j_call: TRBJ2-7